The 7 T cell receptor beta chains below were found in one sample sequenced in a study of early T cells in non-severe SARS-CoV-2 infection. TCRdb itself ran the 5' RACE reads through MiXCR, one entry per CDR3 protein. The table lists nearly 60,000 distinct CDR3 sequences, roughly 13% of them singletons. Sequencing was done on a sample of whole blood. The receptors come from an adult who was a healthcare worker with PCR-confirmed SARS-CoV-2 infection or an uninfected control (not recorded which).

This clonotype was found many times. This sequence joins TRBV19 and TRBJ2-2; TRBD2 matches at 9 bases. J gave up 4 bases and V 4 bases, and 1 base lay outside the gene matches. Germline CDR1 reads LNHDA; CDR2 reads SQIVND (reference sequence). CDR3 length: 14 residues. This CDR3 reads CASSKREATGELFF. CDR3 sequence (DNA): TGTGCCAGTAGTAAGCGGGAGGCCACCGGGGAGCTGTTTTTT.

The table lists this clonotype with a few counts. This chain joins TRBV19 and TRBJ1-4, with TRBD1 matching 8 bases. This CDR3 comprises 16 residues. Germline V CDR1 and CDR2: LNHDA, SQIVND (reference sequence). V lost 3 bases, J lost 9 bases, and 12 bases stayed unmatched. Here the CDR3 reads CASSMMGRGLEKKLFF. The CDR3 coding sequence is TGTGCCAGTAGTATGATGGGCAGGGGGCTTGAGAAAAAACTGTTTTTT.

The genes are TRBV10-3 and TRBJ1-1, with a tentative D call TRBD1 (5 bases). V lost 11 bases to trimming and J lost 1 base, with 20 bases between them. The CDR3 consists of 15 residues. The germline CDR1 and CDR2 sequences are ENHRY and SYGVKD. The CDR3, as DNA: TGTGCCGTAGGGCCGGAGGGGAGGAGGAACACTGAAGCTTTCTTT. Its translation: CAVGPEGRRNTEAFF.

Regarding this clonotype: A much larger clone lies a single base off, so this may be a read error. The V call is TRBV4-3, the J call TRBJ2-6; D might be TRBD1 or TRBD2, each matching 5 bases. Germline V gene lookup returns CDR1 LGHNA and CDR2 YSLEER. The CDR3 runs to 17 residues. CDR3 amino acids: CASNQEGQASGANVLTF. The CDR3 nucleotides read TGCGCCAGCAACCAAGAGGGGCAGGCCTCTGGGGCCAACGTCCTGACTTTC.

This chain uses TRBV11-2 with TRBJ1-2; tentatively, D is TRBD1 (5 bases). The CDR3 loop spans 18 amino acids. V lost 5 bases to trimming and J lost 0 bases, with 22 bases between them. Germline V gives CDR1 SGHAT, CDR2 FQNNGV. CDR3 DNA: TGTGCCAGCAGCGTAGGCGGGGGACTCCATTCAACTAACTATGGCTACACCTTC. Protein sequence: CASSVGGGLHSTNYGYTF.

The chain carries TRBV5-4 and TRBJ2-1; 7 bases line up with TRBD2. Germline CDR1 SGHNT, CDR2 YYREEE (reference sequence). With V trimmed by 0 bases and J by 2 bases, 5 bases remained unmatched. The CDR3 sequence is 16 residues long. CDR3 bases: TGTGCCAGCAGCTTGGTGGGGGGGACTACCTACAATGAGCAGTTCTTC. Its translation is CASSLVGGTTYNEQFF.

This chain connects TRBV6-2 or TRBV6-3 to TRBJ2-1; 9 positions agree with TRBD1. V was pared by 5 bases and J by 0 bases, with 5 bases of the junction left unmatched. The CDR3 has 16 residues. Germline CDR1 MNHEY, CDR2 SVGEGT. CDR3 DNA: TGTGCCAGCAGTACCATGGACAGGGGCTCCTACAATGAGCAGTTCTTC. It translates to CASSTMDRGSYNEQFF.